These T cell receptor beta chains were read from a single sample in a study of blood T cell repertoires in COVID-19. Profiling relied on immunoSEQ multiplex PCR, and the TCRdb table lists in-frame clones only, not all of them. The profile shows 27,000 or so clones, roughly 82% of them singletons. The sequenced sample was peripheral blood. The receptors were gathered from a man older than 75 with active or convalescent COVID-19. The CDR3 runs from the conserved cysteine through the conserved F or W. D genes are given only for firm matches.

d_call j_call v_call cdr3_aa cdr3_nt
NA TRBJ2-1 TRBV19 CASSIGSSYNEQFF TGTGCCAGTAGTATCGGTAGCTCCTACAATGAGCAGTTCTTC
TRBD1 TRBJ1-4 TRBV29-1 CSGTGGATNEKLFF TGCAGCGGCACAGGGGGCGCGACTAATGAAAAACTGTTTTTT
NA TRBJ1-1 TRBV2 CASSTSPNTEAFF TGTGCCAGCAGTACTAGCCCGAACACTGAAGCTTTCTTT
NA TRBJ1-1 TRBV9 CASSAQGNTEAFF TGTGCCAGCAGCGCACAGGGTAACACTGAAGCTTTCTTT
TRBD2 TRBJ2-7 TRBV28 CASSSPTPMREGSEQYF TGTGCCAGCAGTTCCCCAACCCCCATGCGGGAGGGCTCCGAGCAGTACTTC
TRBD2 TRBJ2-1 TRBV19 CASSLGLAGINEQFF TGTGCCAGTAGTTTAGGGCTAGCGGGTATAAATGAGCAGTTCTTC
TRBD1 TRBJ2-5 TRBV7-2 CASSDRQGSSQETQYF TGTGCCAGCAGCGATCGACAGGGGTCCTCCCAAGAGACCCAGTACTTC
TRBD2 TRBJ2-3 TRBV7-9 CASSHPGLATLSTDTQYF TGTGCCAGCAGCCACCCGGGACTAGCGACACTTAGCACAGATACGCAGTATTTT
NA TRBJ2-1 TRBV10-3 CAISAPDNYPYNEQFF TGTGCCATCAGTGCCCCGGACAACTACCCATACAATGAGCAGTTCTTC
TRBD1 TRBJ1-5 TRBV3-1/TRBV3-2 CASSQPGQGQPQHF TGTGCCAGCAGCCAACCGGGACAGGGGCAGCCCCAGCATTTT
NA TRBJ2-2 TRBV6-5 CASSRGGQNTGELFF TGTGCCAGCAGCCGCGGGGGCCAGAACACCGGGGAGCTGTTTTTT